A selection of T cell receptor beta chains follows, all from one sample in a study of cytomegalovirus exposure and HLA in healthy donors. The assay was immunoSEQ multiplex PCR, and TCRdb's table has in-frame clones only and misses some. This sample has around 100,000 clones; roughly three quarters occur once, and the top ten carry roughly 4%. The sequencing input was PBMCs. The receptors were sampled from a man in his forties in good health and CMV-seronegative. Each CDR3 is given with its conserved first and last residue. The order of the fields is D gene, J gene, clone size, V gene, CDR3 DNA, CDR3 protein. D genes are given only for firm matches. Not every row has a clone size; where given, it reads once, few, many or a size class.

>-|TRBJ2-5|-|TRBV18
TGTGCCAGCTCACCAGATAAGACCGGTACTAAAGAGACCCAGTACTTC
CASSPDKTGTKETQYF
>-|TRBJ1-2|-|TRBV19
TGTGCCAGTAAATACAGCAGGGGCTCTAACTATGGCTACACCTTC
CASKYSRGSNYGYTF
>TRBD1|TRBJ2-7|-|TRBV7-9
TGTGCCAGCAGCTCCAGGGGGCACTCCTACGAGCAGTACTTC
CASSSRGHSYEQYF
>TRBD1|TRBJ1-2|-|TRBV19
TGTGCCAGCAACGACAGGGACTATGGCTACACCTTC
CASNDRDYGYTF
>-|TRBJ1-2|-|TRBV6-5
TGTGCCAGCTCATATGACACCGTCAACTATGGCTACACCTTC
CASSYDTVNYGYTF
>-|TRBJ1-1|-|TRBV5-4
TGTGCCAGCAGCTTGCCAGGATTTATGAACACTGAAGCTTTCTTT
CASSLPGFMNTEAFF
>-|TRBJ1-3|-|TRBV2
TGTGCCAGCAGCCTACAAGACAGGAGGGGAAACACCATATATTTT
CASSLQDRRGNTIYF
>TRBD1|TRBJ2-1|-|TRBV7-9
TGTTCCAGCAGCTTATTTGCGACAGGGGGCAATGAGCAGTTCTTC
CSSSLFATGGNEQFF
>-|TRBJ2-1|-|TRBV2
TGTGCCAGCAGTGATGCAGGGTATGAGCAGTTCTTC
CASSDAGYEQFF
>-|TRBJ1-1|few|TRBV5-1
TGCGCCAGCAGCTCCGATTGGAGCACTGAAGCTTTCTTT
CASSSDWSTEAFF
>-|TRBJ1-5|once|TRBV2
TGTGCCAGCTGTTCAGGGGAAGATCAGCCCCAGCATTTT
CASCSGEDQPQHF
>-|TRBJ1-1|once|TRBV5-1
TGCGCCAGCAGTAACAGGGAGGGCACTGAAGCTTTCTTT
CASSNREGTEAFF
>-|TRBJ1-2|few|TRBV10-3
TGTGCCATCAGTGAGTCAGAGGGTAGTTATGGCTACACCTTC
CAISESEGSYGYTF
>TRBD2|TRBJ2-1|-|TRBV6-4
TGTGCCAGCAGTGACTGGGGTAGCGGGGGCCCAAATGAGCAGTTCTTC
CASSDWGSGGPNEQFF
>-|TRBJ2-7|-|TRBV5-1
TGCGCCAGCAGCGGGGGGAGAGTCAACGAGCAGTACTTC
CASSGGRVNEQYF
>-|TRBJ1-4|few|TRBV7-8
TGTGCCAGCAGCTTCCCAGGGCAACTGGGAGAAAAACTGTTTTTT
CASSFPGQLGEKLFF
>-|TRBJ1-1|-|TRBV5-4
TGTGCCAGCAGCTTTTCGGGGAACACTGAAGCTTTCTTT
CASSFSGNTEAFF
>TRBD1|TRBJ1-1|-|TRBV5-1
TGCGCCAGCAGCTCCGACAGGGAAGGCACTGAAGCTTTCTTT
CASSSDREGTEAFF
>TRBD1|TRBJ1-2|-|TRBV6-6
TGTGCCAGCATGGAGGGACAGAACTATGGCTACACCTTC
CASMEGQNYGYTF
>-|TRBJ1-1|-|TRBV11-2
TGTGCCGGCAGCTTACTGGAGCCTGAAGCTTTCTTT
CAGSLLEPEAFF